What follows is one T cell receptor beta chain and its context. A read error may account for a junction end that differs from germline. CDR1 is SGHTA, CDR2 FQGNSA, per germline. This CDR3 is built from 15 residues. The second PCR ran about 6 to 11 cycles with a sample-barcoded 5' primer and J-beta primers. MiXCR was run by TCRdb on the 5' RACE reads, yielding one entry per CDR3 protein. The sample has around 1.5 million distinct CDR3 sequences, roughly 32% seen once. These data come from a study of blood T cells in healthy people across ages. Sequencing was done on a sample of blood. This chain connects TRBV7-2 to TRBJ1-5; 10 bases are shared with TRBD1. The clonotype was recovered from a woman in her thirties in good health. CDR3 nucleotides: TGTGCCAGCAGCTTAGAGACAGGGGGCTATCAGCCTCAGCATTTT. Protein sequence: CASSLETGGYQPQHF.